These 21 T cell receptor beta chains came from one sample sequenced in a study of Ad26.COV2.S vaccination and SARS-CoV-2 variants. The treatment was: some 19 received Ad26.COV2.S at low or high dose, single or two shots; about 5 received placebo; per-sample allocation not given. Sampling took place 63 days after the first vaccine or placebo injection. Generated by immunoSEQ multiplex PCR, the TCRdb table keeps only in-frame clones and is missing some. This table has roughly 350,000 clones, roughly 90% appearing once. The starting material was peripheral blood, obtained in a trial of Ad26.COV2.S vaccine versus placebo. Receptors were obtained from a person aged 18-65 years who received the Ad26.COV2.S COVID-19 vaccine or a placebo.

The CDR3 DNA reads TGCGCCAGCAGCTTCAGGGGAGGGAACACCGGGGAGCTGTTTTTT. Translated, it gives CASSFRGGNTGELFF. The V call is TRBV5-1, the J call TRBJ2-2, with D perhaps matching TRBD1 or TRBD2 (6 bases each). V dropped 2 bases and J dropped 1 base, with 9 bases sitting between them. Germline V CDR1 and CDR2: SGHRS, YFSETQ. This CDR3 comprises 15 residues.

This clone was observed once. CDR3 sequence reads: CASSLFEEQFF. Written as DNA, the CDR3 is TGTGCCAGCAGTCTTTTTGAGGAGCAGTTCTTC. V and J are TRBV28 and TRBJ2-1; D gene uncertain. The CDR3 loop spans 11 amino acids. Germline V lookup: CDR1 MDHEN, CDR2 SYDVKM. With 5 bases removed from V and 10 bases from J, the gap between germline ends came to 9 bases.

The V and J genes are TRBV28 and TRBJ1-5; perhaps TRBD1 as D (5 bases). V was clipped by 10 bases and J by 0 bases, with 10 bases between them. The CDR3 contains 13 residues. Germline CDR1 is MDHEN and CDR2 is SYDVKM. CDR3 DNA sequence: TGTGCCACACTGACAGATAGCAATCAGCCCCAGCATTTT. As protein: CATLTDSNQPQHF. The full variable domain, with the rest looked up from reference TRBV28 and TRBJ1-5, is DVKVTQSSRYLVKRTGEKVFLECVQDMDHENMFWYRQDPGLGLRLIYFSYDVKMKEKGDIPEGYSVSREKKERFSLILESASTNQTSMYLCATLTDSNQPQHFGDGTRLSIL.

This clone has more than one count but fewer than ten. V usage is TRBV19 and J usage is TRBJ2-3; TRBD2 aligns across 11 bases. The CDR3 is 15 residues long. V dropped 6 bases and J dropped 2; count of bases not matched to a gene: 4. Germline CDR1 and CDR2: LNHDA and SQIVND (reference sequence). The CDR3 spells CASSRLAGHTDTQYF. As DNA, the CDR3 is TGTGCCAGTAGCCGACTAGCGGGGCACACAGATACGCAGTATTTT.

The CDR3 here is CASSAGWDQESNQPQHF. The CDR3 DNA reads TGTGCCAGCAGTGCCGGATGGGACCAAGAAAGCAATCAGCCCCAGCATTTT. This chain connects TRBV6-1 to TRBJ1-5, with D possibly matching TRBD1 (5 bases). Germline V CDR1 and CDR2: MNHNS, SASEGT. The CDR3 extends over 17 amino acids. Trimming took 4 bases from V and 1 from J, leaving 17 bases between them.

The CDR3 region is CASSSISGSSYNEQFF. The CDR3, as DNA: TGTGCCAGCAGTTCCATAAGCGGGAGCTCCTACAATGAGCAGTTCTTC. This chain links TRBV28 with TRBJ2-1, with 8 bases aligning to TRBD2. The J segment lost 0 bases and the V segment lost 4 bases, leaving 5 bases of the junction unmatched. The germline CDR1 and CDR2 sequences are MDHEN and SYDVKM. The CDR3 contains 16 residues.

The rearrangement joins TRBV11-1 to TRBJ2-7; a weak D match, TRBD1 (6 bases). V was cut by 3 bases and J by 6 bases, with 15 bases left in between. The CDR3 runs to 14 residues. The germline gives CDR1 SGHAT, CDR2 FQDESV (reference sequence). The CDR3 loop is CASSFSYRVAEQYF. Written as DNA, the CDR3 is TGTGCCAGCAGCTTTTCGTACAGGGTGGCCGAGCAGTACTTC.

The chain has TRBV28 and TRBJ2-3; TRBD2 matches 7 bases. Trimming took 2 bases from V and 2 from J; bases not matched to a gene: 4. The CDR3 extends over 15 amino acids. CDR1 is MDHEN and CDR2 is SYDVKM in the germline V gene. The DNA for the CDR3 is TGTGCCAGCAGTTTAGCGGGAGCTACCACAGATACGCAGTATTTT. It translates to CASSLAGATTDTQYF.

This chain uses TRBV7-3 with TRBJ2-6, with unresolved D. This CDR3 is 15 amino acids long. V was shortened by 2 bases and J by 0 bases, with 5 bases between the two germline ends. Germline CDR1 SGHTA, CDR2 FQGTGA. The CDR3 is CASSLHHSGANVLTF. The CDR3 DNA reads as TGTGCCAGCAGCTTACACCACTCTGGGGCCAACGTCCTGACTTTC.

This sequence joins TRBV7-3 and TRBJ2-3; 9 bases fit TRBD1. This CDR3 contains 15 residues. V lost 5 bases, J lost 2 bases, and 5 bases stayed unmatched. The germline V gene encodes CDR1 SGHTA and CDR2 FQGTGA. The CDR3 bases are TGTGCCAGCAGCCGGGACAGGGATTACACAGATACGCAGTATTTT. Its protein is CASSRDRDYTDTQYF.

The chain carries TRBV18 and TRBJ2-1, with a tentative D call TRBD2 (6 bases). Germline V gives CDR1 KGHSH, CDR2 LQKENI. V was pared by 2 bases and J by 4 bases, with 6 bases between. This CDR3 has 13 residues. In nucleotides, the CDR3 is TGTGCCAGCTCACCAGCGGGGTACAATGAGCAGTTCTTC. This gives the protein CASSPAGYNEQFF.

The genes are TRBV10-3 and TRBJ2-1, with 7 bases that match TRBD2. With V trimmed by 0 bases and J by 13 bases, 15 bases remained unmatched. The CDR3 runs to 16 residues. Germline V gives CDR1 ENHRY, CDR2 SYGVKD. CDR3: CAISESTLASGGEQFF. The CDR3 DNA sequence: TGTGCCATCAGTGAGTCGACTTTGGCTAGCGGAGGGGAACAGTTCTTC.

CDR3 bases: TGTGCCAGCAGCTTATCAACTTACACAGAAAACAATGAGCAGTTCTTC. This gives the protein CASSLSTYTENNEQFF. This chain joins TRBV7-9 and TRBJ2-1; D remains unclear. Germline CDR1 and CDR2: SEHNR and FQNEAQ (reference sequence). V was shortened by 2 bases and J by 5 bases, with 16 bases between the two germline ends. The CDR3 extends over 16 amino acids.

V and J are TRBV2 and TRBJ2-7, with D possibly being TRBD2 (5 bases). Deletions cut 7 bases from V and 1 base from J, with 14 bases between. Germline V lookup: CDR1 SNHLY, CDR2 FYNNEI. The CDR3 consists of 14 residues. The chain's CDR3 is CASITTRGSYEQYF. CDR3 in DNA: TGTGCCAGCATAACTACTCGCGGGTCCTACGAGCAGTACTTC.

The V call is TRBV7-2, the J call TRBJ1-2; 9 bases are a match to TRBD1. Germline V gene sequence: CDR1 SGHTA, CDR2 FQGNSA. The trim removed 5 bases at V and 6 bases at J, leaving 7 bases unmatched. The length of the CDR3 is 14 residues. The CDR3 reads CASSRWTGADGYTF. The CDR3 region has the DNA TGTGCCAGCAGCCGGTGGACAGGGGCGGATGGCTACACCTTC.

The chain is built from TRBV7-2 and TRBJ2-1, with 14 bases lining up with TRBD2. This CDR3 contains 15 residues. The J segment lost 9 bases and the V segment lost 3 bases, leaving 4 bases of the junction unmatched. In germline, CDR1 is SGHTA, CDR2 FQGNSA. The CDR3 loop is CASSFRLAGGGEQFF. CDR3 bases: TGTGCCAGCAGCTTCCGACTAGCGGGAGGGGGTGAGCAGTTCTTC.

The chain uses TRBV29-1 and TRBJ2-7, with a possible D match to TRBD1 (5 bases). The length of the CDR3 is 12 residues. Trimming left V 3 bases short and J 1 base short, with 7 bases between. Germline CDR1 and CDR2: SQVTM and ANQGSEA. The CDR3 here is CSVEAGSYEQYF. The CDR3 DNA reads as TGCAGCGTTGAGGCAGGGTCCTACGAGCAGTACTTC.

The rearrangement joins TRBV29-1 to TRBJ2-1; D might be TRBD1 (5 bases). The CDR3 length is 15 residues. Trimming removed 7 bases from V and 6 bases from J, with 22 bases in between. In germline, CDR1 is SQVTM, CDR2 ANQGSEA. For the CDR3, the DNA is TGCAGCGCCCCGCCAGTAGGGGCCCTAAGCAATGAGCAGTTCTTC. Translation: CSAPPVGALSNEQFF.

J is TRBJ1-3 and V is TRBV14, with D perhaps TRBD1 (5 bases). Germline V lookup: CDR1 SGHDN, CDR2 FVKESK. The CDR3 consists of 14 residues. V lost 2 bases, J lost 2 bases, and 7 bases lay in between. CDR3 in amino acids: CASSQRGAGNTIYF. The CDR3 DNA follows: TGTGCCAGCAGCCAACGGGGGGCTGGAAACACCATATATTTT. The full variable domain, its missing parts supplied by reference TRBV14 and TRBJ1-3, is EAGVTQFPSHSVIEKGQTVTLRCDPISGHDNLYWYRRVMGKEIKFLLHFVKESKQDESGMPNNRFLAERTGGTYSTLKVQPAELEDSGVYFCASSQRGAGNTIYFGEGSWLTVV.

The CDR3 sequence is CASSHTSGTTDTQYF. The CDR3 DNA reads as TGTGCCAGCAGCCATACTAGCGGAACCACAGATACGCAGTATTTT. The chain links TRBV11-3 to TRBJ2-3; 8 nucleotides align to TRBD2. The CDR3 totals 15 residues. CDR1 and CDR2 from the germline V gene are SGHNT and YENEEA. Trimming removed 5 bases from V and 2 bases from J; junction bases left unmatched: 6.

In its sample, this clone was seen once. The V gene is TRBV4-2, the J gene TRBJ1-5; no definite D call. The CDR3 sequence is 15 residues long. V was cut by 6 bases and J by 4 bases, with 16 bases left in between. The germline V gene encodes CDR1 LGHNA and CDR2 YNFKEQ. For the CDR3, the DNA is TGTGCCAGCAGTTACAGCGGCACAGTAAATCAGCCCCAGCATTTT. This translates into CASSYSGTVNQPQHF.